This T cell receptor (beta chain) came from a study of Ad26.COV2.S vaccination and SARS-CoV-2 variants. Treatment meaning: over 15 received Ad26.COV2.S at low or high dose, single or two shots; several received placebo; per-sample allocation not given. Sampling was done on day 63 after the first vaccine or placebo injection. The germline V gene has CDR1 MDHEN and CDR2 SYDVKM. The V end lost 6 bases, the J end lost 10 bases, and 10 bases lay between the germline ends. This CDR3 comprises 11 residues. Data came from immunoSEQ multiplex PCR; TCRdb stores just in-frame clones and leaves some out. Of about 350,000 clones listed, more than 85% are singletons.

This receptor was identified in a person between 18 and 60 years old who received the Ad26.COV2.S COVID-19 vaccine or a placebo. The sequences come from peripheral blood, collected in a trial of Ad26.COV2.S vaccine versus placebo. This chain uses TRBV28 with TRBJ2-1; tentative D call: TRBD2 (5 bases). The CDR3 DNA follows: TGTGCCAGCAGCAGCACGGGGGAGCAGTTCTTC. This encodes CASSSTGEQFF.